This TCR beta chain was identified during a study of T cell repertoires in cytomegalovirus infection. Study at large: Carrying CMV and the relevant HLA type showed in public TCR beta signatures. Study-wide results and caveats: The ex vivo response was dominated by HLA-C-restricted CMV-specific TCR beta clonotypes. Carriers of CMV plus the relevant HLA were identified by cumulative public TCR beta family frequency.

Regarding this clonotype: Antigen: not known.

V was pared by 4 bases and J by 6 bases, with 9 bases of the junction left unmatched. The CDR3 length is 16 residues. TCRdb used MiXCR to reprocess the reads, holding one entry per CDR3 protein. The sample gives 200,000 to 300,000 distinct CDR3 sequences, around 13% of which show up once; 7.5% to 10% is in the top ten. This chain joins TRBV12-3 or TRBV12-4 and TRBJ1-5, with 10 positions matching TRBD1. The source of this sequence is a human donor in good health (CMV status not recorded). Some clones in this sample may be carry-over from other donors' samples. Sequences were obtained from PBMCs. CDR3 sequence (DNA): TGTGCCAGCAGTTGGCGGGCGACAGGGGGCGCTCAGCCCCAGCATTTT. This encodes CASSWRATGGAQPQHF.